The rows below give T cell receptor beta chains drawn from one sample of a study of shared clonotypes between healthy human individuals. TCRdb keeps only in-frame clones here, not all; method: immunoSEQ multiplex PCR. The sample lists hundreds of thousands of clones; 80% to 95% were seen once. Sequencing input: naive CD8+ T cells sorted from blood. Receptors originate from a man aged 25 to 45 in good health. Each CDR3 is given with its conserved first and last residue. Part of the rows lack a size; the others show once, few, many or a class for expanded clones.

>-|TRBV27|TRBJ2-7
CASSFAAAAYEQYF
>-|TRBV29-1|TRBJ2-1
CSVEGLAGVYNSYNEQFF
>-|TRBV6-1|TRBJ1-2
CASSEWGTGYGYTF
>once|TRBV5-6|TRBJ2-7
CASSLTSGTWAYEQYF
>-|TRBV7-2|TRBJ2-7
CASSVGLAIYEQYF
>-|TRBV11-2|TRBJ2-3
CASSLDSLGTDTQYF
>-|TRBV28|TRBJ1-5
CASSLRTGYSNQPQHF
>-|TRBV15|TRBJ2-3
CATSRDRGAKDTQYF
>-|TRBV25-1|TRBJ2-5
CASSDWGGEETQYF
>-|TRBV29-1|TRBJ2-2
CSVEGTHLNTGELFF
>-|TRBV10-2|TRBJ1-3
CASSETGFGNTIYF
>-|TRBV27|TRBJ2-7
CASSSVGAREQYF
>-|TRBV6-5|TRBJ2-7
CASSYQTSRNSYEQYF
>-|TRBV6-5|TRBJ2-5
CASSSLGGEETQYF